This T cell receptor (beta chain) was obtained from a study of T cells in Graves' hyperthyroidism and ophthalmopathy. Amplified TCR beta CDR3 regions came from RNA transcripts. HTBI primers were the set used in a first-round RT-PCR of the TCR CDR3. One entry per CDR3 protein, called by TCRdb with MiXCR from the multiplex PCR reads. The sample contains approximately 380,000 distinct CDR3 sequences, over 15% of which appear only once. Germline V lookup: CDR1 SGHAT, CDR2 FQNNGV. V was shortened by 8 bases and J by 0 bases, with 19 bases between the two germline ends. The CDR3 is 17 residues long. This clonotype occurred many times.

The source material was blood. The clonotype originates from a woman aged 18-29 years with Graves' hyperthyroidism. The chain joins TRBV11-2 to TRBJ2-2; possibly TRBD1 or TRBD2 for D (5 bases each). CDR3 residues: CASRKGTGPSNTGELFF. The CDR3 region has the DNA TGTGCCAGCCGCAAGGGGACGGGGCCATCGAACACCGGGGAGCTGTTTTTT.